A single sample is the source of the 23 T cell receptor beta chains below, sequenced in a study of T cell repertoires in cytomegalovirus infection. Using its own MiXCR run on the reads, TCRdb lists one record per CDR3 protein. The data hold under 850,000 distinct CDR3 sequences, with roughly a third observed a single time. Their recognized antigens are unknown. Sequenced here: cultured PBMCs, sampled from culture after CMV antigen stimulation. The receptors were gathered from a human donor in good health (CMV status not recorded). Some clones in this sample may be carry-over from other donors' samples.

The rearrangement uses TRBV10-3 and TRBJ2-1; 12 bases map to TRBD2. With 3 bases clipped from V and 8 bases from J, the junction kept 8 bases outside the gene matches. From germline, CDR1 is ENHRY and CDR2 SYGVKD. CDR3 length: 16 residues. The CDR3 nucleotides read TGTGCCATCAGTGACGTGCTAGCGGGAGGGCGGTATGAGCAGTTCTTC. It specifies CAISDVLAGGRYEQFF.

This clonotype was found a few times. The rearrangement joins TRBV7-6 to TRBJ1-3; D gene uncertain. The ends were cut back, 5 bases at V and 0 bases at J, with 14 bases in the middle. Germline V gives CDR1 SGHVS, CDR2 FNYEAQ. The length of the CDR3 is 16 residues. Here the CDR3 reads CASSLGSVYSGNTIYF. DNA of the CDR3: TGTGCCAGCAGCCTAGGCAGCGTGTACTCTGGAAACACCATATATTTT.

The rearrangement uses TRBV29-1 and TRBJ1-2, with TRBD1 matching over 8 bases. CDR3 length: 12 amino acids. The germline gives CDR1 SQVTM, CDR2 ANQGSEA. With 4 bases clipped from V and 7 bases from J, the junction kept 5 bases outside the gene matches. DNA of the CDR3: TGCAGCGTTGCAGGGGGCGCGGGTGGCTACACCTTC. It encodes CSVAGGAGGYTF. The full variable domain, its missing parts supplied by reference TRBV29-1 and TRBJ1-2, is SAVISQKPSRDICQRGTSLTIQCQVDSQVTMMFWYRQQPGQSLTLIATANQGSEATYESGFVIDKFPISRPNLTFSTLTVSNMSPEDSSIYLCSVAGGAGGYTFGSGTRLTVV.

This rearrangement joins TRBV15 to TRBJ2-3, with 7 bases aligning to TRBD2. CDR3 length: 16 amino acids. Germline trimming cut 3 bases from V and 2 bases from J; bases unmatched to any gene: 8. Germline CDR1 LNHNV, CDR2 YYDKDF (reference sequence). For the CDR3, the DNA is TGTGCCACCAGCAGGTTTGGCGGGAGTCCCACAGATACGCAGTATTTT. It yields the protein CATSRFGGSPTDTQYF.

The rearrangement links TRBV6-8 to TRBJ1-2, with no clear D. This CDR3 has 15 residues. V was trimmed by 6 bases and J by 3 bases, leaving 17 bases between them. Germline values: CDR1 MNHGY, CDR2 SAAAGT. The CDR3 DNA reads TGTGCCAGCAGACCATCGACAAGGCGGGACTATGGCTACACCTTC. Translated, it gives CASRPSTRRDYGYTF.

The rearrangement joins TRBV10-1 to TRBJ2-1; TRBD1 agrees at 10 bases. This CDR3 spans 16 amino acids. Germline V gene data show CDR1 as WNHNN and CDR2 as SYGVQD (reference sequence). Trimming at V came to 4 bases and at J to 5 bases, leaving 8 bases not matched to a gene. The CDR3 region has the DNA TGCGCCAGCAGTGCTTTGACAGGGGGCGCGCACAATGAGCAGTTCTTC. Its translation: CASSALTGGAHNEQFF.

This clonotype was picked up a small number of times. CDR3 in amino acids: CASTRGRGTEAFF. CDR3 nucleotides: TGTGCCAGCACTAGAGGACGTGGCACTGAAGCTTTCTTT. The chain joins TRBV6-1 to TRBJ1-1; D unclear. The CDR3 has 13 residues. Trimming stripped 7 bases from V and 4 bases from J, with 13 bases between. Germline assignment: CDR1 MNHNS and CDR2 SASEGT.

This clonotype was recorded many times. The V gene is TRBV12-3 or TRBV12-4, the J gene TRBJ2-1; 12 bases are a match to TRBD2. The CDR3 is made up of 14 amino acids. The V segment lost 4 bases and the J segment 6 bases; nucleotides outside the gene matches: 1. The CDR3 region has the DNA TGTGCCAGCAGTTCACTAGCGGGGGGCAATGAGCAGTTCTTC. This codes for CASSSLAGGNEQFF.

The chain uses TRBV7-9 and TRBJ2-3, with 7 bases identical to TRBD2. V shed 5 bases, J shed 3 bases, and the junction held 14 bases outside the gene matches. The CDR3 length is 17 residues. Germline-derived CDR1 and CDR2 are SEHNR and FQNEAQ (reference sequence). Here the CDR3 reads CASSPRGSGPRTDTQYF. CDR3 DNA: TGTGCCAGCAGCCCCCGTGGTAGCGGGCCAAGAACAGATACGCAGTATTTT.

The rearrangement links TRBV6-6 to TRBJ2-7; 7 bases agree with TRBD1. The CDR3 has 14 amino acids. The germline gives CDR1 MNHNY, CDR2 SVGAGI (reference sequence). After removal of 6 bases from V and 3 bases from J, the junction contained 8 bases not matched to a gene. The CDR3 DNA sequence: TGTGCCAGCAGCTCCGGGACAGCTTTCTACGAGCAGTACTTC. Protein: CASSSGTAFYEQYF.

This clonotype appeared once. V and J are TRBV14 and TRBJ1-2, with no clear D. V lost 3 bases and J lost 6, with 11 bases in between. Looked up from germline, CDR1 is SGHDN and CDR2 is FVKESK. The CDR3 is 13 amino acids. The CDR3 is CASSQSRWDGYTF. CDR3 in DNA: TGTGCCAGCAGCCAGTCCCGGTGGGATGGCTACACCTTC.

This clonotype was observed once. This sequence joins TRBV6-6 and TRBJ2-2; D gene unclear. The CDR3 is made up of 15 amino acids. In germline, CDR1 is MNHNY, CDR2 SVGAGI (reference sequence). The V gene lost 0 bases and the J gene lost 1 base, with 6 bases spanning the gap. The CDR3 protein is CASSYSTQNTGELFF. The CDR3 DNA sequence: TGTGCCAGCAGTTACTCTACCCAGAACACCGGGGAGCTGTTTTTT.

This clonotype was observed a handful of times. The V call is TRBV4-1, the J call TRBJ2-7, with 8 bases that match TRBD1. Losses at the gene ends were 5 bases for V and 3 bases for J; bases not matched to a gene: 9. This CDR3 is 15 amino acids long. Germline V gene lookup returns CDR1 MGHRA and CDR2 YSYEKL. The CDR3: CASSRDRTQYYEQYF. The DNA for the CDR3 is TGCGCCAGCAGCAGGGACAGGACCCAATACTACGAGCAGTACTTC.

The chain's CDR3 is CASSIGRRGDTQYF. The DNA of the CDR3 is TGTGCCAGTAGTATAGGGAGGAGAGGAGATACGCAGTATTTT. The rearrangement uses TRBV19 and TRBJ2-3; possible D gene TRBD2, 5 bases. Trimming removed 1 base from V and 5 bases from J, with 10 bases in between. The germline CDR1 and CDR2 sequences are LNHDA and SQIVND (reference sequence). The length of the CDR3 is 14 residues.

The rearrangement links TRBV2 to TRBJ1-2; D is undetermined. Trimming shortened V by 4 bases and J by 4 bases, and 19 bases separated the two germline ends. The CDR3 contains 16 residues. Germline CDR1 SNHLY, CDR2 FYNNEI. This chain's CDR3 is CASSATTDSQFYGYTF. The CDR3 nucleotides read TGTGCCAGCAGTGCCACAACAGACTCACAATTCTATGGCTACACCTTC. Based on the CDR3 plus reference TRBV2 and TRBJ1-2, the full variable domain is EPEVTQTPSHQVTQMGQEVILRCVPISNHLYFYWYRQILGQKVEFLVSFYNNEISEKSEIFDDQFSVERPDGSNFTLKIRSTKLEDSAMYFCASSATTDSQFYGYTFGSGTRLTVV.

The chain recombines TRBV11-3 with TRBJ2-1, with unresolved D. The germline V gene encodes CDR1 SGHNT and CDR2 YENEEA. The CDR3 consists of 14 residues. Trimming took off 8 bases at V and 10 bases at J, with 21 bases between the two ends. The chain's CDR3 is CASLRPITVWEQFF. The DNA for the CDR3 is TGTGCCAGCCTCCGGCCTATCACCGTCTGGGAGCAGTTCTTC.

The rearrangement joins TRBV5-6 to TRBJ2-2, with a possible D match to TRBD1 (6 bases). Germline loops: CDR1 SGHDT, CDR2 YYEEEE. The germline V and J ends were trimmed by 0 bases and 3 bases, with 12 bases remaining between them. The CDR3 consists of 16 residues. CDR3 DNA: TGTGCCAGCAGCTTGGGGACAGCTAAGTACACCGGGGAGCTGTTTTTT. Its translation is CASSLGTAKYTGELFF. Using reference TRBV5-6 and TRBJ2-2 for the parts outside the CDR3, the full variable domain is DAGVTQSPTHLIKTRGQQVTLRCSPKSGHDTVSWYQQALGQGPQFIFQYYEEEERQRGNFPDRFSGHQFPNYSSELNVNALLLGDSALYLCASSLGTAKYTGELFFGEGSRLTVL.

A few counts support this clonotype. The genes are TRBV6-1 and TRBJ2-3; no reliable D call. V dropped 5 bases and J dropped 5 bases, with 11 bases sitting between them. CDR1 is MNHNS, CDR2 SASEGT, per germline. This CDR3 is built from 13 residues. The CDR3 loop is CASSRPNRDTQYF. The CDR3 coding sequence is TGTGCCAGCAGTAGACCGAACCGAGATACGCAGTATTTT.

The chain employs TRBV6-6 and TRBJ2-7; TRBD1 is a possible D gene (6 bases). Germline lookup yields CDR1 MNHNY and CDR2 SVGAGI (reference sequence). V lost 5 bases to trimming and J lost 2 bases, with 16 bases between them. The CDR3 is 15 residues long. CDR3 protein: CASSKPGHGPYEQYF. In nucleotides, the CDR3 is TGTGCCAGCAGTAAACCGGGACACGGGCCCTACGAGCAGTACTTC.

The J gene is TRBJ2-4, the V gene TRBV4-1; tentatively, D is TRBD2 (6 bases). This CDR3 has 15 residues. Germline CDR1 reads MGHRA; CDR2 reads YSYEKL. With 3 bases removed from V and 1 base from J, the gap between germline ends came to 10 bases. DNA of the CDR3: TGCGCCAGCAGCCATGCGGGGTCGGCCAAAAACATTCAGTACTTC. Protein sequence: CASSHAGSAKNIQYF.

V and J are TRBV20-1 and TRBJ2-5; D perhaps matches TRBD2 (6 bases). The length of the CDR3 is 14 residues. Germline loops: CDR1 DFQATT, CDR2 SNEGSKA (reference sequence). Trimming cost V 2 bases and J 5 bases, with 15 bases left between them. The CDR3 DNA is TGCAGTGCTAGACCTCTTACTAGCAGGGAGACCCAGTACTTC. It codes for CSARPLTSRETQYF.

This clonotype was seen only a few times. The chain combines TRBV5-4 with TRBJ2-7; 7 positions agree with TRBD1. The CDR3 spans 14 residues. V lost 5 bases, J lost 3 bases, and 8 bases stayed unmatched. Germline-derived CDR1 and CDR2 are SGHNT and YYREEE (reference sequence). CDR3 in amino acids: CASRSWGQNYEQYF. The CDR3 DNA reads as TGTGCCAGCAGGTCTTGGGGACAGAACTACGAGCAGTACTTC.

V usage is TRBV11-2 and J usage is TRBJ2-3; no reliable D call. Germline lookup yields CDR1 SGHAT and CDR2 FQNNGV. Trimming removed 1 base from V and 4 bases from J, with 12 bases in between. The CDR3 contains 15 residues. Here the CDR3 reads CASSLGPIISDTQYF. The CDR3 nucleotides are TGTGCCAGCAGCTTAGGACCCATCATCTCAGATACGCAGTATTTT.